These 3 T cell receptor beta chains share one sample of origin, sequenced in a study of early T cells in non-severe SARS-CoV-2 infection. TCRdb ran MiXCR on the 5' RACE reads and lists one entry per CDR3 protein. The table includes tens of thousands of distinct CDR3 sequences, roughly 9% detected once. The sample was whole blood, taken at baseline. All receptors derive from an adult who was a healthcare worker with PCR-confirmed SARS-CoV-2 infection or an uninfected control (not recorded which).

This sequence joins TRBV6-5 and TRBJ2-7; D not resolved. The germline V gene has CDR1 MNHEY and CDR2 SVGAGI. CDR3 size: 13 residues. Trimming cost V 7 bases and J 2 bases, with 12 bases left between them. In DNA form, the CDR3 reads TGTGCCAGCATGGCAGCCGTTACCTACGAGCAGTACTTC. Amino acids: CASMAAVTYEQYF.

In DNA form, the CDR3 reads TGTGCCAGCAGCCCTAGACGGTTTGGAGGGGAGACCCAGTACTTC. Translating it yields CASSPRRFGGETQYF. V usage is TRBV7-9 and J usage is TRBJ2-5, with TRBD2 as a possible D gene (6 bases). The CDR3 is made up of 15 amino acids. Trimming pared 5 bases from V and 5 bases from J, leaving 18 bases between. Germline CDR1 reads SEHNR; CDR2 reads FQNEAQ (reference sequence).

A few counts support this clonotype. The gene calls are TRBV14 and TRBJ2-2; tentatively, D is TRBD2 (5 bases). V was pared by 7 bases and J by 0 bases, with 9 bases between. Germline CDR1 and CDR2: SGHDN and FVKESK. The CDR3 has 14 residues. The CDR3 sequence: CASNYGTNTGELFF. CDR3 nucleotides: TGTGCCAGCAATTACGGGACGAACACCGGGGAGCTGTTTTTT.